One T cell receptor (beta chain) is described in this entry. Its matching antigen is unknown. In TCRdb, the 5' RACE reads were re-called with MiXCR into one record per CDR3 protein. The repertoire includes approximately 500,000 distinct CDR3 sequences, nearly 25% of them detected once, and around an eighth sits in the top ten. This entry belongs to a study of T-cell memory formation after mild COVID-19. J gave up 6 bases and V 5 bases, and 1 base lay outside the gene matches. The germline gives CDR1 KGHDR, CDR2 SFDVKD. The CDR3 spans 15 residues. Study results and caveats: CM and EM subsets held most contracting CD4+ clones; EMRA held CD8+ ones.

The receptor's source is an adult woman who had mild COVID-19 (a few samples of this study predate the infection). Cell type and time point are not known. The chain is built from TRBV24-1 and TRBJ2-2; 14 bases line up with TRBD2. The sample was PBMCs or a T cell subset sorted from them (not recorded which). CDR3 residues: CATSAGLAGAGELFF. The CDR3 DNA is TGTGCCACCAGTGCGGGACTAGCGGGAGCCGGGGAGCTGTTTTTT.